Listed below are T cell receptor beta chains from one sample, sequenced in a study of blood T cell repertoires in COVID-19. Only in-frame clones appear in the TCRdb table, and some are missing; sequencing was by immunoSEQ multiplex PCR. Altogether about 42,000 clones are present, around four fifths being singletons, with the ten largest covering less than 7%. Sequencing was carried out using peripheral blood. The receptors were sampled from a man aged 45 to 65 with active COVID-19. CDR3s include the opening cysteine and the closing phenylalanine or tryptophan. The order of the fields is D gene, clone size, J gene, V gene, CDR3 protein, CDR3 DNA. A D gene is named only where the DNA matches it firmly. Only some rows state a clone size, as once, few, many or a class for expanded clones.

TRBD2 | once | TRBJ2-7 | TRBV28 | CASSLWAGGGYEQYF | TGTGCCAGCAGTTTATGGGCGGGAGGCGGGTACGAGCAGTACTTC
- | - | TRBJ2-3 | TRBV11-2 | CASSLSTDTQYF | TGTGCCAGCAGCCTCAGCACAGATACGCAGTATTTT
- | - | TRBJ2-5 | TRBV7-9 | CASSFISETQYF | TGTGCCAGCAGCTTTATTAGCGAGACCCAGTACTTC
- | few | TRBJ2-3 | TRBV3-1/TRBV3-2 | CASSLAPGTSTDTQYF | TGTGCCAGCAGTTTGGCCCCCGGGACTAGCACAGATACGCAGTATTTT
TRBD1 | - | TRBJ2-7 | TRBV6-5 | CASSPWAGTGDQQYF | TGTGCCAGCAGTCCCTGGGCCGGGACAGGGGACCAGCAGTACTTC
TRBD2 | - | TRBJ2-1 | TRBV6-4 | CASSDQGLVWYEQFF | TGTGCCAGCAGTGACCAGGGACTAGTGTGGTATGAGCAGTTCTTC
- | - | TRBJ2-3 | TRBV3-1/TRBV3-2 | CASSARAGLRDTQYF | TGTGCCAGCAGCGCCCGGGCGGGGCTGCGAGATACGCAGTATTTT
TRBD2 | - | TRBJ2-2 | TRBV6-2/TRBV6-3 | CASTPVGSGTSGSLHGELFF | TGTGCCAGTACCCCTGTCGGGTCCGGGACTAGCGGGAGTCTCCACGGGGAGCTGTTTTTT
- | few | TRBJ2-7 | TRBV14 | CASSQVPGSAPYEQYF | TGTGCCAGCAGCCAAGTACCGGGGTCTGCCCCGTACGAGCAGTACTTC
- | - | TRBJ2-1 | TRBV7-3 | CASSQSREAYNEQFF | TGTGCCAGCAGCCAATCCCGCGAGGCCTACAATGAGCAGTTCTTC
TRBD2 | - | TRBJ2-7 | TRBV6-2/TRBV6-3 | CASSYHSGSLYEQYF | TGTGCCAGCAGTTACCACAGCGGGAGTCTCTACGAGCAGTACTTC
- | - | TRBJ2-3 | TRBV10-3 | CAISDPSADTQYF | TGTGCCATCAGTGACCCTAGTGCAGATACGCAGTATTTT
TRBD1 | - | TRBJ2-1 | TRBV19 | CASNPTGGIYNEQFF | TGTGCCAGTAACCCGACAGGGGGCATCTACAATGAGCAGTTCTTC
- | - | TRBJ2-6 | TRBV6-5 | CASRESGANVLTF | TGTGCCAGCAGGGAGTCTGGGGCCAACGTCCTGACTTTC
TRBD2 | - | TRBJ2-5 | TRBV7-2 | CASSFSSGGETQYF | TGTGCCAGCAGCTTCTCTAGCGGGGGAGAGACCCAGTACTTC
TRBD1 | - | TRBJ2-7 | TRBV11-3 | CASSPMGDRGYEQYF | TGTGCCAGCAGCCCTATGGGGGACAGGGGCTACGAGCAGTACTTC
TRBD1 | - | TRBJ2-4 | TRBV28 | CASSFIETGNKNIQYF | TGTGCCAGCAGTTTCATAGAGACAGGGAATAAAAACATTCAGTACTTC
- | - | TRBJ2-2 | TRBV15 | CATSRDEAWGAGELFF | TGTGCCACCAGCAGAGATGAAGCCTGGGGGGCCGGGGAGCTGTTTTTT
TRBD1 | once | TRBJ2-1 | TRBV10-3 | CAITARGNYNEQFF | TGTGCCATAACGGCCAGGGGGAACTACAATGAGCAGTTCTTC
- | - | TRBJ2-7 | TRBV4-1 | CASSHAAASGEQYF | TGCGCCAGCAGCCATGCCGCGGCGTCCGGCGAGCAGTACTTC
TRBD1 | - | TRBJ2-7 | TRBV28 | CASSLDIGGPYEQYF | TGTGCCAGCAGTTTAGATATAGGGGGCCCCTACGAGCAGTACTTC
- | - | TRBJ2-1 | TRBV11-3 | CASSLGQGGSEQFF | TGTGCCAGCAGCCTGGGTCAGGGGGGTAGTGAGCAGTTCTTC
- | - | TRBJ2-3 | TRBV12-3/TRBV12-4 | CASSLRRDTQYF | TGTGCCAGCAGTCTTCGTCGAGATACGCAGTATTTT
- | - | TRBJ2-4 | TRBV7-2 | CASSLPGFAKNIQYF | TGTGCCAGCAGCCTGCCAGGTTTCGCCAAAAACATTCAGTACTTC
TRBD1 | - | TRBJ1-1 | TRBV29-1 | CSVGDRVGQTEAFF | TGCAGCGTTGGTGACAGGGTGGGTCAGACTGAAGCTTTCTTT
TRBD1 | once | TRBJ2-5 | TRBV29-1 | CSVEDPGFMAGGLEETQYF | TGCAGCGTTGAAGATCCCGGGTTCATGGCAGGGGGCTTGGAAGAGACCCAGTACTTC
- | - | TRBJ1-1 | TRBV10-3 | CAISQPGGGDEAFF | TGTGCCATCAGTCAACCGGGGGGCGGAGATGAAGCTTTCTTT
TRBD1 | once | TRBJ2-7 | TRBV27 | CASSLYRGQREQYF | TGTGCCAGCAGTCTATACAGGGGGCAACGCGAGCAGTACTTC
- | - | TRBJ2-7 | TRBV11-1 | CASSPGFYEQYF | TGTGCCAGTTCTCCAGGGTTCTACGAGCAGTACTTC
TRBD1 | - | TRBJ1-4 | TRBV30 | CAWSSHDRGYNEKLFF | TGTGCCTGGAGTAGCCATGACAGGGGTTACAATGAAAAACTGTTTTTT
- | - | TRBJ2-3 | TRBV28 | CASSLYSDTQYF | TGTGCCAGCAGTCTTTACAGCGATACGCAGTATTTT
- | - | TRBJ2-3 | TRBV4-3 | CASSQVSGEPDTQYF | TGCGCCAGCAGCCAAGTGTCTGGAGAACCAGATACGCAGTATTTT